A single sample is the source of the 32 T cell receptor beta chains below, sequenced in a study of identical twins. TCRdb re-derived calls from the 5' RACE reads in MiXCR, one entry per CDR3 protein. This sample carries about 240,000 distinct CDR3 sequences, approximately 10% of them seen once, and the ten largest clones take less than 12%. Input material: memory T cells sorted from blood. The receptors here all came from a man in his fifties or sixties in good health.

Only a few counts were recorded for this clonotype. The chain links TRBV7-2 to TRBJ2-7, with 7 nucleotides matching TRBD2. Germline CDR1 is SGHTA and CDR2 is FQGNSA. The CDR3 length is 15 residues. With 5 bases clipped from V and 0 bases from J, the junction kept 7 bases outside the gene matches. CDR3 in amino acids: CASSPSRGSSYEQYF. The CDR3 DNA reads TGTGCCAGCAGCCCATCTCGCGGGAGCTCCTACGAGCAGTACTTC.

The rearrangement joins TRBV6-2 or TRBV6-3 to TRBJ2-4; D assignment may be TRBD1 or TRBD2 (5 bases each). Deletions cut 9 bases from V and 3 bases from J, with 21 bases between. The CDR3 covers 16 residues. CDR1 and CDR2 (germline): MNHEY, SVGEGT. The CDR3 DNA follows: TGTGCCAGTGCCTCCGGGACCCACTGGGGCAAAAACATTCAGTACTTC. This codes for CASASGTHWGKNIQYF.

The chain has TRBV3-1 and TRBJ2-1; tentatively, D is TRBD2 (5 bases). The ends were cut back, 1 base at V and 9 bases at J, with 7 bases in the middle. Germline CDR1 LGHDT, CDR2 YNNKEL (reference sequence). The CDR3 is 12 amino acids. CDR3 residues: CASSQVRGEQFF. CDR3 nucleotide sequence: TGTGCCAGCAGCCAAGTCCGGGGTGAGCAGTTCTTC.

The chain recombines TRBV7-2 with TRBJ2-1, with a weak D call TRBD2 (6 bases). The CDR3 is 16 residues long. Germline lookup yields CDR1 SGHTA and CDR2 FQGNSA. V lost 1 base and J 10 bases, leaving 20 bases between the germline ends. This chain's CDR3 is CASSLVSGSGWAEQFF. CDR3 sequence (DNA): TGTGCCAGCAGCTTAGTTTCGGGCAGCGGGTGGGCGGAGCAGTTCTTC.

The J gene is TRBJ2-2, the V gene TRBV7-9; TRBD1 might be the D (6 bases). CDR3 length: 13 residues. The V gene lost 3 bases and the J gene lost 9 bases, with 11 bases spanning the gap. Germline CDR1 SEHNR, CDR2 FQNEAQ (reference sequence). The CDR3 DNA reads as TGTGCCAGCAGCTTTCGACAGGTTAGGGAGCTGTTTTTT. Amino acid sequence: CASSFRQVRELFF.

This clonotype was seen many times. The chain recombines TRBV29-1 with TRBJ2-7; possibly TRBD1 or TRBD2 for D (5 bases each). CDR3 size: 14 residues. Trimming removed 4 bases at V and 1 base at J, with 14 bases between. Per the germline V gene, CDR1 is SQVTM and CDR2 is ANQGSEA. CDR3 in amino acids: CSVGRTGASYEQYF. The CDR3 DNA sequence: TGCAGCGTTGGCCGAACCGGGGCTTCCTACGAGCAGTACTTC.

This clonotype has at least ten counts. The genes are TRBV7-8 and TRBJ2-2; no clear D. This CDR3 has 17 amino acids. The V gene's germline CDR1 is SGHVS and CDR2 FQNEAQ. V was cut by 1 base and J by 2 bases, with 14 bases left in between. CDR3 DNA: TGTGCCAGCAGCTTAGTGCGGAGCAGGATCAACACCGGGGAGCTGTTTTTT. Its translation is CASSLVRSRINTGELFF. The full variable domain, its missing parts supplied by reference TRBV7-8 and TRBJ2-2, is GAGVSQSPRYKVAKRGQDVALRCDPISGHVSLFWYQQALGQGPEFLTYFQNEAQLDKSGLPSDRFFAERPEGSVSTLKIQRTQQEDSAVYLCASSLVRSRINTGELFFGEGSRLTVL.

This clonotype was picked up a small number of times. The DNA of the CDR3 is TGTGCCAGCAGTGAATATAAGACGCTAGCGGGAGGGCCCCCCCACACCGGGGAGCTGTTTTTT. Protein product: CASSEYKTLAGGPPHTGELFF. J is TRBJ2-2 and V is TRBV25-1, with 12 bases that match TRBD2. Germline trimming cut 0 bases from V and 3 bases from J; bases unmatched to any gene: 14. The CDR3 runs 21 residues. Per the germline V gene, CDR1 is MGHDK and CDR2 is SYGVNS.

This clonotype was picked up many times. The chain recombines TRBV5-1 with TRBJ1-6, with TRBD1 matching 10 bases. Germline values: CDR1 SGHRS, CDR2 YFSETQ. V trimming: 2 bases; J trimming: 8 bases; junction bases outside the gene matches: 4. The CDR3 covers 15 residues. CDR3 sequence (DNA): TGCGCCAGCAGCTTCGGACAGGGGGAATATTCACCCCTCCACTTT. Protein sequence: CASSFGQGEYSPLHF.

The chain couples TRBV18 to TRBJ1-5; TRBD1 agrees at 12 bases. Germline CDR1 reads KGHSH; CDR2 reads LQKENI. CDR3 length: 16 residues. After removal of 3 bases from V and 4 bases from J, the junction contained 4 bases not matched to a gene. For the CDR3, the DNA is TGTGCCAGCTCACCGGGGACAGGGGGCCCTAATCAGCCCCAGCATTTT. It codes for CASSPGTGGPNQPQHF.

Ten or more counts support this clonotype. This rearrangement joins TRBV14 to TRBJ2-1, with D possibly matching TRBD2 (6 bases). The CDR3 has 16 residues. The germline gives CDR1 SGHDN, CDR2 FVKESK. Trimming shortened V by 1 base and J by 2 bases, and 12 bases separated the two germline ends. The CDR3 here is CASSQASGTAYNEQFF. The DNA for the CDR3 is TGTGCCAGCAGCCAAGCCTCCGGGACTGCCTACAATGAGCAGTTCTTC.

V is TRBV20-1 and J is TRBJ1-4; weak D call: TRBD1 (6 bases). Germline loops: CDR1 DFQATT, CDR2 SNEGSKA (reference sequence). The V gene lost 5 bases and the J gene lost 3 bases, with 13 bases spanning the gap. This CDR3 has 14 residues. CDR3 in DNA: TGCAGTGCTCGGGTGACAGGCCCTAATGAAAAACTGTTTTTT. It translates to CSARVTGPNEKLFF.

This clonotype was detected a few times. The gene calls are TRBV12-3 or TRBV12-4 and TRBJ1-1, with 7 bases identical to TRBD1. J gave up 1 base and V 6 bases, and 5 bases lay outside the gene matches. The CDR3 sequence is 14 residues long. The CDR3 region is CASRRQGSNTEAFF. The CDR3 bases are TGTGCCAGCAGGCGACAGGGATCGAACACTGAAGCTTTCTTT.

This clonotype was counted only a few times. Written as DNA, the CDR3 is TGTGCCAGCAGCCTTTCGACAGGGGCAGATACGCAGTATTTT. This translates into CASSLSTGADTQYF. The V and J genes are TRBV6-2 or TRBV6-3 and TRBJ2-3, with 8 bases matching TRBD1. Germline V gene data show CDR1 as MNHEY and CDR2 as SVGEGT. CDR3 length: 14 amino acids. Losses at the gene ends were 6 bases for V and 4 bases for J; bases not matched to a gene: 6.

There are a few counts of this clonotype. V usage is TRBV28 and J usage is TRBJ2-1; the match to TRBD1 covers 8 bases. The CDR3 is 14 amino acids. Germline V gene lookup returns CDR1 MDHEN and CDR2 SYDVKM. J was trimmed by 7 bases and V by 4 bases; bases with no gene match: 6. The CDR3 region is CASSSGTGANEQFF. In DNA, the CDR3 is TGTGCCAGCAGTTCCGGGACAGGTGCTAATGAGCAGTTCTTC.

This clonotype came up many times. J is TRBJ1-1 and V is TRBV3-1; D is perhaps TRBD1 (5 bases). Germline V lookup: CDR1 LGHDT, CDR2 YNNKEL (reference sequence). V shed 1 base and J shed 3 bases, with 9 bases lying between them. The CDR3 contains 14 residues. The CDR3 loop reads CASSQVGGDTEAFF. The CDR3 DNA sequence: TGTGCCAGCAGCCAAGTTGGGGGGGACACTGAAGCTTTCTTT.

CDR3 region: CASSGGTAGGEQYF. CDR3 sequence (DNA): TGCGCCAGCAGCGGCGGGACGGCAGGTGGGGAGCAGTACTTC. The chain carries TRBV5-1 and TRBJ2-7, with a weak D call TRBD2 (6 bases). The V end lost 4 bases, the J end lost 7 bases, and 18 bases lay between the germline ends. From germline, CDR1 is SGHRS and CDR2 YFSETQ. The CDR3 is 14 residues long.

This clonotype turned up a few times. The chain carries TRBV6-1 and TRBJ1-2; D remains ambiguous. CDR1 and CDR2 from the germline V gene are MNHNS and SASEGT. Trimming took off 6 bases at V and 4 bases at J, with 18 bases between the two ends. The CDR3 sequence is 15 residues long. CDR3 sequence (DNA): TGTGCCAGCAGCCGCCAGAGGGTCGGGTCCTATGGCTACACCTTC. The encoded protein is CASSRQRVGSYGYTF.

This clonotype was recorded at least ten times. The J gene is TRBJ1-5, the V gene TRBV29-1, with 8 positions matching TRBD1. V lost 7 bases, J lost 5 bases, and 7 bases stayed unmatched. The CDR3 spans 13 residues. CDR1 is SQVTM, CDR2 ANQGSEA, per germline. CDR3 bases: TGCAGCGCGACACAGGGGGTCGATCAGCCCCAGCATTTT. Its protein is CSATQGVDQPQHF.

There are a few counts of this clonotype. J is TRBJ2-2 and V is TRBV6-2 or TRBV6-3; D gene ambiguous. Looked up from germline, CDR1 is MNHEY and CDR2 is SVGEGT. Trimming removed 0 bases from V and 2 bases from J, with 13 bases in between. The CDR3 length is 17 residues. The CDR3 spells CASSYSFSAANTGELFF. CDR3 bases: TGTGCCAGCAGTTACTCCTTTTCGGCAGCCAACACCGGGGAGCTGTTTTTT.

Concerning this clonotype itself: This sequence may be a read error, since a much larger clone differs from it by one base. The chain carries TRBV7-2 and TRBJ2-1; D remains unclear. The CDR3 is 14 residues long. The V end lost 8 bases, the J end lost 7 bases, and 18 bases lay between the germline ends. Germline V gives CDR1 SGHTA, CDR2 FQGNSA. This chain's CDR3 is CASGSMRLGNEQFF. As DNA, the CDR3 is TGTGCCAGCGGCTCAATGAGGTTAGGGAATGAGCAGTTCTTC.

V is TRBV12-3 or TRBV12-4 and J is TRBJ2-5; D is unresolved. The ends were cut back, 6 bases at V and 5 bases at J, with 10 bases in the middle. The CDR3 consists of 12 residues. In DNA form, the CDR3 reads TGTGCCAGCAGGGCTGGTCTGGAGACCCAGTACTTC. This sequence encodes CASRAGLETQYF.

This clonotype was counted at least ten times. The chain recombines TRBV6-5 with TRBJ1-1; the D is unclear. The CDR3 runs to 15 residues. CDR1 MNHEY and CDR2 SVGAGI come from the germline V gene. Trimming stripped 1 base from V and 1 base from J, with 10 bases between. CDR3 nucleotides: TGTGCCAGCAGTTACTTCGGGTCGGGGAACACTGAAGCTTTCTTT. As protein: CASSYFGSGNTEAFF.

Many counts were recorded for this clonotype. The J gene is TRBJ2-7, the V gene TRBV9; 8 positions agree with TRBD1. CDR1 is SGDLS, CDR2 YYNGEE, per germline. The V gene end was trimmed by 4 bases and the J gene end by 3 bases; junction bases not matched to a gene: 9. The CDR3 spans 15 residues. The CDR3 region has the DNA TGTGCCAGCAGCCCGACGACAGGGGTTGGCTACGAGCAGTACTTC. Amino acid sequence: CASSPTTGVGYEQYF.

This clonotype was detected only a few times. The chain employs TRBV7-3 and TRBJ2-2; no clear D. Germline CDR1 reads SGHTA; CDR2 reads FQGTGA. The CDR3 runs to 14 residues. Trimming removed 1 base from V and 3 bases from J, with 6 bases in between. CDR3 bases: TGTGCCAGCAGCTTAATTTCCGACACCGGGGAGCTGTTTTTT. Translation: CASSLISDTGELFF.

This clonotype was detected ten times or more. The chain carries TRBV4-3 and TRBJ2-1; 9 bases map to TRBD2. J was trimmed by 4 bases and V by 0 bases; bases with no gene match: 7. CDR1 is LGHNA, CDR2 YSLEER, per germline. The CDR3 runs to 17 residues. The CDR3 reads CASSQEKWLAGYNEQFF. CDR3 sequence (DNA): TGCGCCAGCAGCCAAGAAAAGTGGCTAGCGGGGTACAATGAGCAGTTCTTC.

This rearrangement joins TRBV24-1 to TRBJ2-5; 7 bases align to TRBD2. Germline values: CDR1 KGHDR, CDR2 SFDVKD. The CDR3 has 15 amino acids. Trimming at V came to 3 bases and at J to 5 bases, leaving 8 bases not matched to a gene. The CDR3 sequence: CATSDGGDLSETQYF. CDR3 bases: TGTGCCACCAGTGATGGGGGGGATCTTTCGGAGACCCAGTACTTC.

There are a few counts of this clonotype. The genes are TRBV5-5 and TRBJ2-2; TRBD2 matches at 10 bases. The V segment lost 4 bases and the J segment 6 bases; nucleotides outside the gene matches: 6. The CDR3 has 15 amino acids. The germline gives CDR1 SGHKS, CDR2 YYEKEE (reference sequence). CDR3: CASSPAGGRAGELFF. The CDR3 nucleotides read TGTGCCAGCAGCCCAGCGGGAGGGCGGGCCGGGGAGCTGTTTTTT.

This clonotype appeared a few times. The genes are TRBV6-1 and TRBJ1-5, with D unresolved. Germline values: CDR1 MNHNS, CDR2 SASEGT. The CDR3 spans 12 residues. Trimming removed 2 bases at V and 6 bases at J, with 5 bases between. The CDR3 DNA reads as TGTGCCAGCAGTGAAAATATTCAGCCCCAGCATTTT. Translation: CASSENIQPQHF.

The chain links TRBV4-2 to TRBJ2-3; 9 positions agree with TRBD2. The germline gives CDR1 LGHNA, CDR2 YNFKEQ. The V and J ends lost 2 bases and 5 bases, in that order; junction bases with no gene match: 8. The CDR3 has 16 residues. The DNA of the CDR3 is TGTGCCAGCAGCCAAAGAGCGAGCGGGAGGATAGATACGCAGTATTTT. Encoded protein: CASSQRASGRIDTQYF.

In its sample, this clonotype was seen a few times. This chain uses TRBV28 with TRBJ2-7; 9 bases match TRBD1. V shed 6 bases and J 4 bases; nucleotides not matched to a gene: 10. Germline V CDR1 and CDR2: MDHEN, SYDVKM. The CDR3 has 15 amino acids. CDR3 region: CASRLRDRARYEQYF. As DNA, the CDR3 is TGTGCCAGCAGGCTCCGGGACAGGGCCCGATACGAGCAGTACTTC.

This chain joins TRBV7-2 and TRBJ1-2; D is possibly TRBD1 (6 bases). The germline gives CDR1 SGHTA, CDR2 FQGNSA. The CDR3 length is 15 residues. Trimming shortened V by 1 base and J by 5 bases, and 14 bases separated the two germline ends. The DNA for the CDR3 is TGTGCCAGCAGCTTAGTACCAGGGGAAGGGTATGGCTACACCTTC. Translating gives CASSLVPGEGYGYTF. Drawing the rest from reference TRBV7-2 and TRBJ1-2, the complete variable domain is GAGVSQSPSNKVTEKGKDVELRCDPISGHTALYWYRQSLGQGLEFLIYFQGNSAPDKSGLPSDRFSAERTGGSVSTLTIQRTQQEDSAVYLCASSLVPGEGYGYTFGSGTRLTVV.